These 5 T cell receptor beta chains were sequenced from one sample in a study of T cell repertoires in cytomegalovirus infection. TCRdb recomputed calls from the reads with MiXCR, one row per CDR3 protein. The sample contains about 140,000 distinct CDR3 sequences, 5.5% to 8% of which appear only once. Sequenced sample: PBMCs. All receptors derive from a human donor in good health (CMV status not recorded). Some clones in this sample may be carry-over from other donors' samples.

This clonotype was observed at least ten times. The rearrangement joins TRBV15 to TRBJ2-1; D is uncertain. The CDR3 runs 13 residues. The germline V gene has CDR1 LNHNV and CDR2 YYDKDF (reference sequence). V gave up 0 bases and J gave up 5 bases, with 5 bases separating them. CDR3 DNA: TGTGCCACCAGCAGAGATTTCGACAATGAGCAGTTCTTC. Its translation is CATSRDFDNEQFF.

This clonotype was observed a single time. A much larger clone is a single base away; this may be a read error. The rearrangement joins TRBV7-2 to TRBJ2-1, with D tentatively TRBD1 or TRBD2 (5 bases each). Germline V lookup: CDR1 SGHTA, CDR2 FQGNSA. With 5 bases removed from V and 4 bases from J, the gap between germline ends came to 15 bases. The CDR3 runs to 15 residues. The CDR3 nucleotides are TGTGCCAGCAGCCCTACTTGCGAGGGGTACAATGAGCAGTTCTTC. Amino acids: CASSPTCEGYNEQFF. The complete variable domain, with remaining parts taken from reference TRBV7-2 and TRBJ2-1, reads GAGVSQSPSNKVTEKGKDVELRCDPISGHTALYWYRQSLGQGLEFLIYFQGNSAPDKSGLPSDRFSAERTGGSVSTLTIQRTQQEDSAVYLCASSPTCEGYNEQFFGPGTRLTVL.

This clonotype came up a few times. The chain recombines TRBV28 with TRBJ2-5, with a weak D call TRBD2 (5 bases). The length of the CDR3 is 15 residues. Germline V CDR1 and CDR2: MDHEN, SYDVKM. V was pared by 2 bases and J by 4 bases, with 14 bases between. In nucleotides, the CDR3 is TGTGCCAGCAGTTTACTAGGCAGGAGGAGAGAGACCCAGTACTTC. It translates to CASSLLGRRRETQYF.

The rearrangement joins TRBV29-1 to TRBJ1-1, with D perhaps TRBD1 (5 bases). The CDR3 spans 13 residues. Deletions cut 4 bases from V and 0 bases from J, with 9 bases between. Looked up from germline, CDR1 is SQVTM and CDR2 is ANQGSEA. The CDR3 sequence: CSVAGILNTEAFF. The CDR3 bases are TGCAGCGTTGCAGGGATATTGAACACTGAAGCTTTCTTT.

This clonotype has just a few counts. The chain couples TRBV7-3 to TRBJ1-4; D is undetermined. The CDR3 consists of 15 residues. Germline V CDR1 and CDR2: SGHTA, FQGTGA. V lost 5 bases to trimming and J lost 0 bases, with 10 bases between them. The CDR3: CASSPPASTNEKLFF. The CDR3 DNA is TGTGCCAGCAGCCCCCCGGCTTCAACTAATGAAAAACTGTTTTTT.